Below, one T cell receptor (beta chain) is given with its context. Its specificity is not known. The data belong to a study of shared clonotypes between healthy human individuals. Study conclusions and caveats: The study sampled only blood, and tissue repertoires likely differ. Naive subsets tended to show greater estimated richness than memory subsets.

Deep was the level used in running the assay. The table came from immunoSEQ multiplex PCR; TCRdb's copy has only in-frame clones and leaves some out. The table shows 1,400,000 or so clones, with approximately 98.5% occurring only once. V lost 0 bases and J lost 4, with 9 bases in between. Germline V CDR1 and CDR2: GTSNPN, SVGIG (reference sequence). CDR3 length: 14 amino acids. The chain uses TRBV30 and TRBJ2-2; D gene ambiguous. Sample: naive CD4+ T cells sorted from blood. The subset is: CD45RA+ positively selected. The TCR comes from a man aged 25-40 years in good health. The CDR3 sequence: CAWSVRSGTGELFF. CDR3 DNA: TGTGCCTGGAGTGTAAGGTCTGGCACCGGGGAGCTGTTTTTT.